This entry lists 11 T cell receptor beta chains sequenced from one sample in a study of T-cell reconstitution after alpha-beta-depleted transplantation in children. Unique molecular identifiers were built into the TCRbeta library. One entry per CDR3 protein, called by TCRdb with MiXCR from the PCR reads. The data show over 200,000 distinct CDR3 sequences, with about a sixth seen just once and just under 45% held by the top ten. The specimen comprised PBMCs, mostly from graft donor cells, sampled 360 days after TCRalphabeta/CD19-depleted stem cell transplant. All receptors derive from a male patient between 2 and 15 years old who had a stem cell transplant for acute lymphoblastic leukemia, so the T cells may come from the graft donor.

This clonotype was counted only a few times. The V gene is TRBV7-2, the J gene TRBJ1-1; no firm D call. With 5 bases removed from V and 6 bases from J, the gap between germline ends came to 13 bases. The CDR3 has 13 amino acids. The germline V gene encodes CDR1 SGHTA and CDR2 FQGNSA. The CDR3 DNA is TGTGCCAGCAGCAAGGGCACCTTTTCTGAAGCTTTCTTT. Residues: CASSKGTFSEAFF.

This clonotype was seen more than once but under ten times. V usage is TRBV28 and J usage is TRBJ2-3; 9 nucleotides align to TRBD1. Trimming removed 8 bases from V and 2 bases from J; junction bases left unmatched: 11. This CDR3 is built from 16 residues. The germline CDR1 and CDR2 sequences are MDHEN and SYDVKM. The CDR3 DNA reads TGTGCCAGCTCTTCCGGACAGGGGACGGCCACAGATACGCAGTATTTT. It codes for CASSSGQGTATDTQYF. Full variable domain (rest looked up from reference TRBV28 and TRBJ2-3): DVKVTQSSRYLVKRTGEKVFLECVQDMDHENMFWYRQDPGLGLRLIYFSYDVKMKEKGDIPEGYSVSREKKERFSLILESASTNQTSMYLCASSSGQGTATDTQYFGPGTRLTVL.

The chain couples TRBV12-3 or TRBV12-4 to TRBJ2-2, with no clear D. V lost 3 bases and J 6 bases, leaving 5 bases between the germline ends. The CDR3 covers 12 residues. The CDR3 spells CASSFGPGELFF. The CDR3 DNA follows: TGTGCCAGCAGTTTCGGCCCCGGGGAGCTGTTTTTT.

The chain recombines TRBV12-3 or TRBV12-4 with TRBJ2-7; 8 bases fit TRBD1. Losses at the gene ends were 7 bases for V and 2 bases for J; bases not matched to a gene: 7. The CDR3 is 14 amino acids. The CDR3 loop reads CASKETGAPYEQYF. The CDR3 region has the DNA TGTGCCAGCAAGGAGACAGGGGCGCCCTACGAGCAGTACTTC.

The chain uses TRBV7-6 and TRBJ2-5, with TRBD2 as a possible D gene (5 bases). From germline, CDR1 is SGHVS and CDR2 FNYEAQ. V lost 5 bases and J lost 2, with 12 bases in between. The CDR3 length is 14 residues. The CDR3 loop reads CASSPQPGQETQYF. The CDR3 DNA sequence: TGTGCCAGCAGCCCTCAGCCGGGGCAAGAGACCCAGTACTTC.

This clonotype was detected a few times. The chain links TRBV4-1 to TRBJ2-7, with 7 nucleotides matching TRBD1. With V trimmed by 7 bases and J by 0 bases, 15 bases remained unmatched. Looked up from germline, CDR1 is MGHRA and CDR2 is YSYEKL. The CDR3 extends over 17 amino acids. CDR3 region: CASNPVCLTGLSYEQYF. The CDR3 DNA follows: TGCGCCAGCAATCCTGTCTGCCTGACAGGGCTCTCCTACGAGCAGTACTTC.

The chain links TRBV5-1 to TRBJ2-6, with D possibly TRBD1 on 5 matching bases. Germline CDR1 and CDR2: SGHRS and YFSETQ. V lost 2 bases and J 2 bases, leaving 11 bases between the germline ends. The CDR3 sequence is 16 residues long. CDR3 protein: CASSLIPGTGANVLTF. The CDR3, as DNA: TGCGCCAGCAGCTTAATCCCAGGGACTGGGGCCAACGTCCTGACTTTC.

The chain has TRBV6-5 and TRBJ2-1, with TRBD2 identical over 10 bases. This CDR3 is 16 amino acids long. V gave up 4 bases and J gave up 4 bases; unmatched junction bases: 7. Germline V gives CDR1 MNHEY, CDR2 SVGAGI. CDR3 nucleotides: TGTGCCAGCAGTTGGTTAGCGGGGGGCCCTTACAATGAGCAGTTCTTC. This gives the protein CASSWLAGGPYNEQFF.

At least ten counts were recorded for this clonotype. CDR3 coding DNA: TGCAGTGGGACAGAGAGGGGAAACACCATATATTTT. Amino acid sequence: CSGTERGNTIYF. The chain recombines TRBV20-1 with TRBJ1-3, with a weak D call TRBD1 (6 bases). CDR1 DFQATT and CDR2 SNEGSKA come from the germline V gene (reference sequence). Trimming shortened V by 7 bases and J by 4 bases, and 11 bases separated the two germline ends. CDR3 length equals 12 residues.

A few counts support this clonotype. The chain uses TRBV7-2 and TRBJ1-6; weak D call: TRBD1 (5 bases). Trimming cost V 1 base and J 3 bases, with 7 bases left between them. The CDR3 is 15 residues long. Germline CDR1 reads SGHTA; CDR2 reads FQGNSA. The CDR3 sequence is CASSLGTHYNSPLHF. For the CDR3, the DNA is TGTGCCAGCAGCTTAGGGACACACTATAATTCACCCCTCCACTTT.

Here the CDR3 DNA reads TGTGCCAGCAGCTTAGGACTAGCTCAGAGCACAGATACGCAGTATTTT. Translation: CASSLGLAQSTDTQYF. The chain has TRBV7-9 and TRBJ2-3; 7 bases match TRBD2. The junction had 4 bases not matched to a gene; V was cut back by 1 base and J by 0 bases. The germline V gene has CDR1 SEHNR and CDR2 FQNEAQ (reference sequence). This CDR3 has 16 amino acids.